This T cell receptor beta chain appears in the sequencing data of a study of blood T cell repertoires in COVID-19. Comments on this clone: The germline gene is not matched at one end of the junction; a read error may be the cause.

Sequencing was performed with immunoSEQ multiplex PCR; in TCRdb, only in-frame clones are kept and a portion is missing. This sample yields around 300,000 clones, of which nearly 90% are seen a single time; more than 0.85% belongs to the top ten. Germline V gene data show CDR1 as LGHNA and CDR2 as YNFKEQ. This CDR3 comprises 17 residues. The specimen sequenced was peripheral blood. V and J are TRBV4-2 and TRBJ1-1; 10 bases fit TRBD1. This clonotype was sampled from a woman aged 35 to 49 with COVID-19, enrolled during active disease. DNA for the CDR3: TGTGCCAGCAGCCAAGGGACAGGGGGGTCTCTGAACCCTGAAGCTTTCTTT. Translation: CASSQGTGGSLNPEAFF.